The entry below describes one T cell receptor beta chain. It lacks a known antigen. No qualities accompany the bases; no much larger clone lies one base away. The same CDR3 is also encoded by other DNA sequences in this sample. These data come from a study of shared clonotypes between healthy human individuals (dated by TCRdb to 2018 to 2021). Regarding the research as a whole: The cohort comprised a couple of women and a few men aged 18 to 49 years. For each donor, three plates each were used for CD4 naive and CD4 memory, two plates were used for CD8 naive, and one plate was used for CD8 memory. Libraries were prepared and TCR repertoires were sequenced by different laboratories using diverse techniques, in order to increase sequencing depth and limit assay-specific biases. Blood TCR repertoires of about 5 healthy adults were deeply sequenced to estimate repertoire size and the extent of clonotype sharing between individuals. Each donor's leukapheresis produced roughly between roughly 0.9 and 9 billion PBMCs. What the work shows at the level of the full study, not this receptor alone: Clonotypes shared by all four sorted-subset donors showed higher generation probabilities than non-shared clonotypes. The small number of donors limited the genetic and exposure-history diversity represented. Rarefaction of sorted-subset datasets indicated incomplete sequencing despite the large sequencing depth. Larger estimated clonotype richness was generally found for naive subsets than for memory subsets. Sampling was restricted to blood, and TCR repertoires in tissue are likely to differ from TCR repertoires in blood. Across four donors, about 5.2% of naive CD4, roughly 3.8% of naive CD8, roughly 2.3% of memory CD4, and roughly 0.4% of memory CD8 clonotypes were shared. Pairwise subsampling indicated that sequencing depth was expected to affect the degree of clonotype sharing among donors.

Reading the germline V gene gives CDR1 SGHRS and CDR2 YFSETQ. The CDR3 covers 13 residues, taking in both the cysteine and the phenylalanine. Only CDR3 DNA remains: 39 bases, in frame from the first base. Cut back by 4 bases and 4 bases, the V and J ends lie 12 bases apart. CD8 naive samples were CD45RO-negative cells positively selected for CCR7, giving a CD45RA+CCR7+ population that excluded TemRA cells. Healthy HIV-negative adults with no recently reported acute infections or vaccinations were included as donors. Every donor was a Caucasian adult residing in Nashville, Tennessee, USA. After blood collection by leukapheresis, PBMCs were isolated using Ficoll-Histopaque density gradient centrifugation and then cryopreserved in the vapor phase of liquid nitrogen. Analytical flow cytometry was used to check the purity and quantity of every magnetically sorted T cell population. Each sorted fraction had its genomic DNA isolated and then quantified by UV absorbance on a Nanodrop 2000c.

TCR CDR3 regions were amplified from genomic DNA by multiplex PCR using the deep immunoSEQ assay. Genomic DNA extracted from each cell subset was distributed evenly over all wells of several immunoSEQ 96-well plates, and each plate served as one replicate. Each replicate PCR for sorted subsets received roughly 0.2 ug genomic DNA, equal to about 30,000 T cell genomes. Purified libraries were quantified with a Qubit 3.0 fluorometer, sized on a Bioanalyzer 2100, and re-quantified with the KAPA Library Quantification kit. A separate single-read 150-cycle Illumina NextSeq 550 flow cell was used to sequence each immunoSEQ 96-well plate. On the authors' methods: Because the immunoSEQ output held only junctional sequences and lacked quality scores, the filtering could not match the filtering applied to full-length reads. To assign V/J genes and CDR3, sequences were annotated against IMGT germline references using PyIR, a Python wrapper for IgBLAST v1.9. Any read was removed if the V/J assignment was weak (E-value above 1e-6), the CDR3 was missing, or the read contained stop codons, out-of-frame junctions, or ambiguous translated residues. V3J clonotypes were defined as sequences sharing an identical inferred V gene, J gene, and CDR3 amino acid sequence. The percentage overlap between two repertoires was calculated by dividing the number of shared unique clonotypes by the size of the smaller repertoire. Three approaches were used to assess repertoire richness: RTK rarefaction, the Chao1 estimator, and Recon v2.1 estimates of unobserved clonotypes. For all TCRbeta clonotypes obtained by the gDNA method from a handful of donors, generation probabilities were computed with OLGA. TCRdb re-hosts the immuneACCESS table, in-frame sequences only. Its copies lack some clones; in the studies checked, an unresolved V gene accounts for under half of them, and the cause for the rest is not known. The D gene and trimming were derived from the DNA, and the V and J assignments and clone size from that table. The sample records about 2.2 million clones, about 94% of which are singletons. Of the sample, around 1.7% is held by the ten largest clones.

The material sequenced was naive CD8+ T cells from PBMCs. The sample's cell subset or site label, in plain terms: CD45RA+CCR7+. This receptor chain uses TRBV5-1 and TRBJ2-7, and TRBD1 may be the D gene, going by 5 matching bases. The sequence came from a man aged 18 to 35 in good health. Some clones in this sample may be carry-over from other donors' samples. The nucleotides read TGCGCCAGCAGCCCAGGAGCAGGGTACGAGCAGTACTTC. It specifies CASSPGAGYEQYF. With the portions outside the CDR3 filled from the reference TRBV5-1 and TRBJ2-7 genes, the complete variable region becomes KAGVTQTPRYLIKTRGQQVTLSCSPISGHRSVSWYQQTPGQGLQFLFEYFSETQRNKGNFPGRFSGRQFSNSRSEMNVSTLELGDSALYLCASSPGAGYEQYFGPGTRLTVT.